The next 8 T cell receptor beta chains were all read from a single sample in a study of neurological immune-mediated disorders. Using its own MiXCR run on the 5' RACE reads, TCRdb lists one record per CDR3 protein. The sample gives about 54,000 distinct CDR3 sequences, under 5% of which show up once; roughly 1.9% is in the top ten. The specimen was CD4+ T cells from blood. Every receptor here comes from a woman between 40 and 50 years old with multiple sclerosis.

This clonotype has ten or more counts. The chain combines TRBV10-3 with TRBJ1-3; the D is unclear. This CDR3 region has 14 residues. CDR1 is ENHRY and CDR2 is SYGVKD in the germline V gene. V was clipped by 4 bases and J by 0 bases, with 7 bases between them. The CDR3 DNA follows: TGTGCCATCAGTGTGGGTCACTCTGGAAACACCATATATTTT. Its protein product is CAISVGHSGNTIYF.

This clonotype was picked up many times. Written as DNA, the CDR3 is TGCGCCAGCAGCCAAGGACTGACTAACTATGGCTACACCTTC. Amino acid sequence: CASSQGLTNYGYTF. This rearrangement joins TRBV4-1 to TRBJ1-2; no clear D gene. V dropped 1 base and J dropped 0 bases, with 6 bases sitting between them. The CDR3 spans 14 residues. Germline V gives CDR1 MGHRA, CDR2 YSYEKL.

In its sample, this clonotype was seen many times. The chain has TRBV3-1 and TRBJ2-3, with 14 bases fitting TRBD2. CDR1 LGHDT and CDR2 YNNKEL come from the germline V gene (reference sequence). The V and J ends lost 4 bases and 3 bases, in that order; junction bases with no gene match: 6. This CDR3 spans 17 amino acids. CDR3 amino acids: CASSPRLAGGRTDTQYF. CDR3 nucleotide sequence: TGTGCCAGCAGCCCCCGACTAGCGGGGGGGAGGACAGATACGCAGTATTTT.

Many counts were recorded for this clonotype. The chain links TRBV10-3 to TRBJ1-5; the D gene is possibly TRBD1 (6 bases). CDR3 length: 12 residues. V lost 9 bases and J lost 7, with 13 bases in between. Germline assignment: CDR1 ENHRY and CDR2 SYGVKD. CDR3 loop: CAIGGRGQPQHF. In DNA, the CDR3 is TGTGCCATTGGGGGTAGGGGGCAGCCCCAGCATTTT.

The chain couples TRBV2 to TRBJ1-4; D is uncertain. CDR1 is SNHLY, CDR2 FYNNEI, per germline. This CDR3 comprises 12 residues. With 0 bases removed from V and 14 bases from J, the gap between germline ends came to 10 bases. CDR3 bases: TGTGCCAGCAGTGAAGCCCGGGGAGGTCTGTTTTTT. Encoded protein: CASSEARGGLFF.

This clonotype was picked up many times. The CDR3 DNA sequence: TGCGCCAGCAGCTTGGAGGTCTATGCTAGCACAGATACGCAGTATTTT. Its translation is CASSLEVYASTDTQYF. The gene calls are TRBV5-1 and TRBJ2-3; D uncertain. CDR1 SGHRS and CDR2 YFSETQ come from the germline V gene. The V and J ends lost 0 bases and 0 bases respectively, with 11 bases between them. This CDR3 contains 16 residues.

The chain recombines TRBV12-3 or TRBV12-4 with TRBJ2-7; D unclear. The CDR3 is 12 amino acids. The ends were cut back, 3 bases at V and 6 bases at J, with 9 bases in the middle. Here the CDR3 reads CASSLSEVEQYF. The CDR3 DNA is TGTGCCAGCAGTTTGAGTGAGGTCGAGCAGTACTTC.

This clonotype was detected many times. The rearrangement uses TRBV7-9 and TRBJ2-7, with D perhaps matching TRBD1 or TRBD2 (5 bases each). Germline CDR1 is SEHNR and CDR2 is FQNEAQ (reference sequence). Deletions cut 5 bases from V and 11 bases from J, with 22 bases between. This CDR3 is built from 14 residues. The CDR3 loop reads CASSQISLPGREYF. The CDR3 coding sequence is TGTGCCAGCAGCCAAATCAGCCTACCGGGACGTGAGTACTTC.